One sample yielded the 11 T cell receptor beta chains listed below, sequenced in a study of T-cell reconstitution after alpha-beta-depleted transplantation in children. TCRbeta library preparation incorporated unique molecular identifiers. Each CDR3 protein is one row after TCRdb ran MiXCR on the PCR reads. The table shows approximately 230,000 distinct CDR3 sequences, with roughly a quarter occurring only once. The material sequenced was PBMCs, mostly from graft donor cells, taken 360 days after TCRalphabeta/CD19-depleted stem cell transplant. The receptors derive from a female patient aged 2-9 years who had a stem cell transplant for congenital amegakaryocytic thrombocytopenia, so the T cells may come from the graft donor.

This clonotype was counted many times. This sequence joins TRBV13 and TRBJ2-5; D is possibly TRBD1 (5 bases). The germline V and J ends were trimmed by 1 base and 0 bases, with 12 bases remaining between them. In germline, CDR1 is PRHDT, CDR2 FYEKMQ (reference sequence). This CDR3 region has 16 residues. CDR3 amino acids: CASSLATAGNQETQYF. DNA for the CDR3: TGTGCCAGCAGCTTAGCGACAGCAGGAAACCAAGAGACCCAGTACTTC.

V usage is TRBV2 and J usage is TRBJ2-7; 11 bases are shared with TRBD2. CDR1 and CDR2 (germline): SNHLY, FYNNEI. Trimming at V came to 6 bases and at J to 2 bases, leaving 3 bases not matched to a gene. The CDR3 is 14 amino acids. CDR3 DNA sequence: TGTGCCAGCAGACGACTAGCGGGACCCTACGAGCAGTACTTC. It codes for CASRRLAGPYEQYF.

The chain couples TRBV28 to TRBJ2-1, with 8 bases that match TRBD2. The CDR3 covers 14 residues. Germline loops: CDR1 MDHEN, CDR2 SYDVKM. The J segment lost 7 bases and the V segment lost 6 bases, leaving 8 bases of the junction unmatched. CDR3 loop: CASRKRELFNEQFF. The CDR3 DNA reads TGTGCCAGCAGGAAGCGGGAGCTATTTAATGAGCAGTTCTTC.

The table lists this clonotype with a few counts. This chain connects TRBV6-5 to TRBJ2-1; possibly TRBD1 for D (5 bases). This CDR3 is 14 amino acids long. V shed 2 bases and J shed 6 bases, with 11 bases lying between them. CDR1 and CDR2 from the germline V gene are MNHEY and SVGAGI. The CDR3: CASSYNTGFNEQFF. The CDR3 coding sequence is TGTGCCAGCAGTTACAACACAGGTTTCAATGAGCAGTTCTTC.

This clonotype was counted a few times. CDR3 sequence reads: CSAAQGAPFNEQFF. The CDR3 DNA is TGCAGTGCGGCACAGGGAGCTCCTTTCAATGAGCAGTTCTTC. The V call is TRBV20-1, the J call TRBJ2-1, with TRBD1 as a possible D gene (6 bases). V shed 6 bases and J shed 6 bases, with 18 bases lying between them. Germline values: CDR1 DFQATT, CDR2 SNEGSKA (reference sequence). The CDR3 covers 14 residues.

This clonotype was seen a few times. The chain uses TRBV12-3 or TRBV12-4 and TRBJ2-3; TRBD2 matches at 11 bases. The J segment lost 5 bases and the V segment lost 5 bases, leaving 15 bases of the junction unmatched. The CDR3 length is 18 residues. Here the CDR3 reads CASSRTSGSLVGQDTQYF. CDR3 nucleotide sequence: TGTGCCAGCAGTCGTACTAGCGGGAGTCTTGTCGGTCAAGATACGCAGTATTTT.

This clonotype was seen many times. The V and J genes are TRBV29-1 and TRBJ2-7; no definite D call. V lost 4 bases, J lost 4 bases, and 8 bases lay in between. CDR1 and CDR2 (germline): SQVTM, ANQGSEA. The length of the CDR3 is 11 residues. The CDR3 reads CSVVWGYEQYF. The CDR3 nucleotides are TGCAGCGTTGTCTGGGGTTACGAGCAGTACTTC.

A few counts support this clonotype. The chain employs TRBV5-5 and TRBJ1-1; TRBD1 might be the D (5 bases). Trimming took 1 base from V and 3 from J, leaving 10 bases between them. The CDR3 runs to 14 residues. From germline, CDR1 is SGHKS and CDR2 YYEKEE (reference sequence). The CDR3 loop is CASSLQVGDTEAFF. CDR3 coding DNA: TGTGCCAGCAGCTTGCAGGTGGGGGACACTGAAGCTTTCTTT.

The J gene is TRBJ2-5, the V gene TRBV25-1, with 8 bases aligning to TRBD1. This CDR3 has 15 residues. Germline V gene lookup returns CDR1 MGHDK and CDR2 SYGVNS. With 4 bases clipped from V and 2 bases from J, the junction kept 6 bases outside the gene matches. The CDR3 is CASSGRQGKQETQYF. CDR3 DNA sequence: TGTGCCAGCAGTGGAAGACAGGGGAAGCAAGAGACCCAGTACTTC.

This clonotype was seen only a few times. V usage is TRBV12-3 or TRBV12-4 and J usage is TRBJ1-5; D unclear. V was shortened by 8 bases and J by 0 bases, with 8 bases between the two germline ends. The CDR3 runs 13 residues. This CDR3 is CASVGYSNQPQHF. The CDR3 DNA sequence: TGTGCCAGCGTAGGGTATAGCAATCAGCCCCAGCATTTT.

This clonotype was found a few times. The chain combines TRBV2 with TRBJ2-2, with TRBD2 as a possible D gene (5 bases). The CDR3 loop spans 15 amino acids. CDR1 and CDR2 (germline): SNHLY, FYNNEI. V was clipped by 6 bases and J by 4 bases, with 15 bases between them. The CDR3 region is CASRPAGTATGELFF. The CDR3 nucleotides are TGTGCCAGCAGGCCCGCGGGTACGGCCACCGGGGAGCTGTTTTTT.